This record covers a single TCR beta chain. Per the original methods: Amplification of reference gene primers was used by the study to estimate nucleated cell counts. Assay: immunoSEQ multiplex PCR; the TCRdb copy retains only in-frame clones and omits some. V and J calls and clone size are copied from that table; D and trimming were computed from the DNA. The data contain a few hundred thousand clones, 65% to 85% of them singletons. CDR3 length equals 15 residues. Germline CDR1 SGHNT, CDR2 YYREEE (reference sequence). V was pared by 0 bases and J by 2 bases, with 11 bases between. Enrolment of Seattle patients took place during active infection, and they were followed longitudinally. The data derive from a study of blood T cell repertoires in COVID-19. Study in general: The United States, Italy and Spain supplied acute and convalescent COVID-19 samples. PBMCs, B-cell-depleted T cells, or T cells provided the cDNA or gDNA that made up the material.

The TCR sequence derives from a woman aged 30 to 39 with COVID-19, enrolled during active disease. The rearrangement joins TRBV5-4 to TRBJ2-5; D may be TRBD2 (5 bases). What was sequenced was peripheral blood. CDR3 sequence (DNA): TGTGCCAGCAGCTTGGGACTGCGGGTGCAAGAGACCCAGTACTTC. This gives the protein CASSLGLRVQETQYF. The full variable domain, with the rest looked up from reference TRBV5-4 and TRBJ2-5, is ETGVTQSPTHLIKTRGQQVTLRCSSQSGHNTVSWYQQALGQGPQFIFQYYREEENGRGNFPPRFSGLQFPNYSSELNVNALELDDSALYLCASSLGLRVQETQYFGPGTRLLVL.